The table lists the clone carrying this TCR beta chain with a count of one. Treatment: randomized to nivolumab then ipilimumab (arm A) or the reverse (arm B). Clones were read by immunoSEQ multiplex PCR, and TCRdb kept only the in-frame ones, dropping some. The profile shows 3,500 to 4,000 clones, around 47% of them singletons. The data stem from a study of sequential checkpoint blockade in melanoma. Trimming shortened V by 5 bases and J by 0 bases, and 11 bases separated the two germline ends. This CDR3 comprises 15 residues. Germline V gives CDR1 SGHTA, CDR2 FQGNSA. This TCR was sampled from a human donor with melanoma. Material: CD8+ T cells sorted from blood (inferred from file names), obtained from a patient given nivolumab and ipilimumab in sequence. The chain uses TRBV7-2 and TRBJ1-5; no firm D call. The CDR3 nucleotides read TGTGCCAGCAGCCCCTCCAGTTATAGCAATCAGCCCCAGCATTTT. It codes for CASSPSSYSNQPQHF.